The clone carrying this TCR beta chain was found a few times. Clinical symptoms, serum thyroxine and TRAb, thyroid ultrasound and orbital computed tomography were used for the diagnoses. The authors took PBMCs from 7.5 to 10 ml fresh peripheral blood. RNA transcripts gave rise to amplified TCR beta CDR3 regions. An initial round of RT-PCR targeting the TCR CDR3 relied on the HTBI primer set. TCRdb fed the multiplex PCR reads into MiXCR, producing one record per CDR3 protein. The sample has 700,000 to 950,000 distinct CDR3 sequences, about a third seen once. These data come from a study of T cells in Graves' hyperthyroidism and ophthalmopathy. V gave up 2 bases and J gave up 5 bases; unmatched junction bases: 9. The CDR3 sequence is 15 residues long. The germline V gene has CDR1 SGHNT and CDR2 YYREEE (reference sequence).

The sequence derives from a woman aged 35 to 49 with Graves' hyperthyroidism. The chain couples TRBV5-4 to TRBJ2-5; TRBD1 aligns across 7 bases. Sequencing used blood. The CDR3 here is CASSFTGESGETQYF. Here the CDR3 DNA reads TGTGCCAGCAGCTTCACAGGGGAGAGTGGGGAGACCCAGTACTTC. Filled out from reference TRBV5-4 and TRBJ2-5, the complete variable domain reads ETGVTQSPTHLIKTRGQQVTLRCSSQSGHNTVSWYQQALGQGPQFIFQYYREEENGRGNFPPRFSGLQFPNYSSELNVNALELDDSALYLCASSFTGESGETQYFGPGTRLLVL.